This is a list of T cell receptor beta chains from one sample in a study of chemoradiotherapy in HPV16-positive cancers. Using immunoSEQ multiplex PCR, the repertoire was profiled, and TCRdb retains in-frame clones only, with some absent. Here the sample spans about 21,000 clones, 80% to 90% being singletons. Sample: blood, taken from a patient who underwent chemoradiotherapy. Receptors were obtained from a human donor with HPV-associated anogenital cancer. CDR3s include the opening cysteine and the closing phenylalanine or tryptophan. Each record gives: clone size, D gene, J gene, V gene, CDR3 protein, CDR3 DNA. D genes are given only for firm matches. Clone size is shown for a subset of rows, as once, few, many or a class of expanded clone.

abundance: NA
d_gene: NA
j_gene: TRBJ2-7
v_gene: TRBV10-2
CDR3aa: CASSERVSYEQYF
CDR3nt: TGCGCCAGCAGTGAGAGGGTCTCCTACGAGCAGTACTTC

abundance: few
d_gene: TRBD2
j_gene: TRBJ2-5
v_gene: TRBV9
CDR3aa: CASSPGGGDQETQYF
CDR3nt: TGTGCCAGCAGCCCCGGGGGAGGGGATCAAGAGACCCAGTACTTC

abundance: NA
d_gene: TRBD2
j_gene: TRBJ2-2
v_gene: TRBV5-4
CDR3aa: CASSTTSRNTGELFF
CDR3nt: TGTGCCAGCAGTACGACTAGCAGGAACACCGGGGAGCTGTTTTTT

abundance: NA
d_gene: NA
j_gene: TRBJ2-7
v_gene: TRBV29-1
CDR3aa: CSVDSVGSYEQYF
CDR3nt: TGCAGCGTTGATTCCGTCGGCTCCTACGAGCAGTACTTC

abundance: NA
d_gene: NA
j_gene: TRBJ2-1
v_gene: TRBV29-1
CDR3aa: CSVFSGWMFF
CDR3nt: TGCAGCGTTTTCTCAGGGTGGATGTTCTTC

abundance: NA
d_gene: NA
j_gene: TRBJ1-4
v_gene: TRBV6-1
CDR3aa: CASSEGWEDEKLFF
CDR3nt: TGTGCCAGCAGTGAAGGTTGGGAGGATGAAAAACTGTTTTTT

abundance: NA
d_gene: NA
j_gene: TRBJ2-7
v_gene: TRBV5-1
CDR3aa: CASSQLGSTYEQYF
CDR3nt: TGCGCCAGCAGCCAACTAGGGAGTACTTACGAGCAGTACTTC

abundance: NA
d_gene: NA
j_gene: TRBJ2-1
v_gene: TRBV5-1
CDR3aa: CASRTSLHEQFF
CDR3nt: TGCGCCAGCAGGACTAGTCTCCATGAGCAGTTCTTC

abundance: NA
d_gene: NA
j_gene: TRBJ1-2
v_gene: TRBV6-5
CDR3aa: CASSPGRMAGGYTF
CDR3nt: TGTGCCAGCAGCCCCGGCAGGATGGCTGGTGGCTACACCTTC

abundance: NA
d_gene: NA
j_gene: TRBJ1-5
v_gene: TRBV19
CDR3aa: CASNGQFNSNQPQHF
CDR3nt: TGTGCCTCAAATGGACAGTTTAATAGCAATCAGCCCCAGCATTTT

abundance: NA
d_gene: NA
j_gene: TRBJ1-4
v_gene: TRBV9
CDR3aa: CASSGSKGSPNEKLFF
CDR3nt: TGTGCCAGCAGCGGATCCAAAGGGAGTCCTAATGAAAAACTGTTTTTT

abundance: NA
d_gene: TRBD2
j_gene: TRBJ2-5
v_gene: TRBV11-2
CDR3aa: CASSPFTGGETQYF
CDR3nt: TGTGCCAGCAGCCCTTTCACGGGGGGGGAGACCCAGTACTTC

abundance: NA
d_gene: TRBD1
j_gene: TRBJ2-2
v_gene: TRBV7-9
CDR3aa: CASSITGGSLAGELFF
CDR3nt: TGTGCCAGCAGCATCACAGGGGGTTCGTTGGCCGGGGAGCTGTTTTTT

abundance: NA
d_gene: TRBD1
j_gene: TRBJ1-1
v_gene: TRBV5-1
CDR3aa: CASSFSGGNTEAFF
CDR3nt: TGCGCCAGCAGCTTCTCAGGGGGCAACACTGAAGCTTTCTTT

abundance: NA
d_gene: NA
j_gene: TRBJ2-2
v_gene: TRBV5-1
CDR3aa: CASRRDRYTGELFF
CDR3nt: TGCGCCAGCAGACGGGACCGTTACACCGGGGAGCTGTTTTTT

abundance: NA
d_gene: NA
j_gene: TRBJ1-2
v_gene: TRBV4-3
CDR3aa: CASSQDVAVYGYTF
CDR3nt: TGCGCCAGCAGCCAAGATGTGGCGGTATATGGCTACACCTTC

abundance: NA
d_gene: NA
j_gene: TRBJ2-5
v_gene: TRBV18
CDR3aa: CASSPPGETQYF
CDR3nt: TGTGCCAGCTCACCACCGGGGGAGACCCAGTACTTC

abundance: NA
d_gene: TRBD2
j_gene: TRBJ2-3
v_gene: TRBV14
CDR3aa: CASSQDHPSRQRGRTDTQYF
CDR3nt: TGTGCCAGCAGCCAAGATCATCCATCCCGCCAGCGGGGGCGCACAGATACGCAGTATTTT

abundance: NA
d_gene: NA
j_gene: TRBJ2-1
v_gene: TRBV5-6
CDR3aa: CASSLRVGEQFF
CDR3nt: TGTGCCAGCAGCTTGAGGGTGGGGGAGCAGTTCTTC

abundance: NA
d_gene: NA
j_gene: TRBJ1-3
v_gene: TRBV7-6
CDR3aa: CASSQTRGPPGNTIYF
CDR3nt: TGTGCCAGCAGCCAAACCCGGGGACCTCCTGGAAACACCATATATTTT

abundance: NA
d_gene: NA
j_gene: TRBJ2-5
v_gene: TRBV11-1
CDR3aa: CASSWRAQTIQETQYF
CDR3nt: TGTGCCAGCAGCTGGAGGGCGCAAACGATACAAGAGACCCAGTACTTC

abundance: once
d_gene: NA
j_gene: TRBJ1-2
v_gene: TRBV18
CDR3aa: CASSPSDSRANYGYTF
CDR3nt: TGTGCCAGCTCACCATCAGACAGTCGTGCTAACTATGGCTACACCTTC

abundance: NA
d_gene: NA
j_gene: TRBJ2-3
v_gene: TRBV9
CDR3aa: CASSVSPLGTDTQYF
CDR3nt: TGTGCCAGCAGCGTCAGCCCCTTAGGGACAGATACGCAGTATTTT

abundance: NA
d_gene: NA
j_gene: TRBJ2-7
v_gene: TRBV5-4
CDR3aa: CASSPEVGAYEQYF
CDR3nt: TGTGCCAGCAGCCCGGAGGTCGGGGCGTACGAGCAGTACTTC

abundance: NA
d_gene: NA
j_gene: TRBJ1-3
v_gene: TRBV4-3
CDR3aa: CASSPGGGRNTIYF
CDR3nt: TGCGCCAGCAGCCCCGGGGGGGGAAGAAACACCATATATTTT

abundance: NA
d_gene: TRBD2
j_gene: TRBJ2-7
v_gene: TRBV11-2
CDR3aa: CASSFTSDPSYEQYF
CDR3nt: TGTGCCAGCAGCTTCACTAGCGACCCCTCCTACGAGCAGTACTTC

abundance: NA
d_gene: NA
j_gene: TRBJ1-2
v_gene: TRBV6-5
CDR3aa: CASSYSGPGGYTF
CDR3nt: TGTGCCAGCAGTTACAGCGGTCCCGGCGGCTACACCTTC

abundance: few
d_gene: NA
j_gene: TRBJ1-5
v_gene: TRBV29-1
CDR3aa: CSVEEGPGQPQHF
CDR3nt: TGCAGCGTTGAAGAGGGTCCGGGTCAGCCCCAGCATTTT

abundance: NA
d_gene: NA
j_gene: TRBJ1-3
v_gene: TRBV7-2
CDR3aa: CASSFAGQLRSGNTIYF
CDR3nt: TGTGCCAGCAGCTTCGCAGGACAGCTTCGCTCGGGAAACACCATATATTTT

abundance: NA
d_gene: NA
j_gene: TRBJ2-3
v_gene: TRBV28
CDR3aa: CASSLHEERSDTQYF
CDR3nt: TGTGCCAGCAGTTTACACGAGGAGCGGTCAGATACGCAGTATTTT

abundance: NA
d_gene: NA
j_gene: TRBJ2-6
v_gene: TRBV7-9
CDR3aa: CASSLVRGRGGSGANVLTF
CDR3nt: TGTGCCAGCAGCTTAGTAAGGGGACGAGGAGGGTCTGGGGCCAACGTCCTGACTTTC

abundance: NA
d_gene: TRBD2
j_gene: TRBJ2-1
v_gene: TRBV9
CDR3aa: CASSELAASYNEQFF
CDR3nt: TGTGCCAGCAGCGAACTAGCGGCGTCGTACAATGAGCAGTTCTTC

abundance: NA
d_gene: NA
j_gene: TRBJ1-4
v_gene: TRBV7-7
CDR3aa: CASSLAWGDEKLFF
CDR3nt: TGTGCCAGCAGCTTAGCGTGGGGGGATGAAAAACTGTTTTTT

abundance: NA
d_gene: NA
j_gene: TRBJ1-1
v_gene: TRBV27
CDR3aa: CASSSPPGAVRTEAFF
CDR3nt: TGTGCCAGCAGTTCGCCCCCAGGGGCAGTTCGCACTGAAGCTTTCTTT

abundance: NA
d_gene: NA
j_gene: TRBJ2-5
v_gene: TRBV5-1
CDR3aa: CASSPVGPGTQYF
CDR3nt: TGCGCCAGCAGCCCTGTGGGGCCGGGGACCCAGTACTTC

abundance: few
d_gene: NA
j_gene: TRBJ1-4
v_gene: TRBV5-1
CDR3aa: CASSLYGGGKLFF
CDR3nt: TGCGCCAGCAGCTTATACGGGGGAGGAAAACTGTTTTTT